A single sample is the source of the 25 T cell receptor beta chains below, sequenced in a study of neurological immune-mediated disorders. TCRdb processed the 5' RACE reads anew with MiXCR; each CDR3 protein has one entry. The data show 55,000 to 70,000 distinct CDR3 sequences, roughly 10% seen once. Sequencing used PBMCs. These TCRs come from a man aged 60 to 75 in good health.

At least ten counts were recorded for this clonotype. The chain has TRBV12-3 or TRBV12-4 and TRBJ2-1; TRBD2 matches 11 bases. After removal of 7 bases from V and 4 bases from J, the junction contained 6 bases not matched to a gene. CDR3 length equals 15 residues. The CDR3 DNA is TGTGCCAGCATTGACACTAGCGGGGGATACAATGAGCAGTTCTTC. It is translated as CASIDTSGGYNEQFF.

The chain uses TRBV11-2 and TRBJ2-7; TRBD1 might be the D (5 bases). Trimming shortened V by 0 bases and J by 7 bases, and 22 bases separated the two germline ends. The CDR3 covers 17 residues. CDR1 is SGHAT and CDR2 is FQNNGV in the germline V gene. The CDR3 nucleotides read TGTGCCAGCAGCTTAGATCTTCTGGTGGTTCAGGGTGGGGAGCAGTACTTC. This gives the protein CASSLDLLVVQGGEQYF. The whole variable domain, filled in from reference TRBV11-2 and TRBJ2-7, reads EAGVAQSPRYKIIEKRQSVAFWCNPISGHATLYWYQQILGQGPKLLIQFQNNGVVDDSQLPKDRFSAERLKGVDSTLKIQPAKLEDSAVYLCASSLDLLVVQGGEQYFGPGTRLTVT.

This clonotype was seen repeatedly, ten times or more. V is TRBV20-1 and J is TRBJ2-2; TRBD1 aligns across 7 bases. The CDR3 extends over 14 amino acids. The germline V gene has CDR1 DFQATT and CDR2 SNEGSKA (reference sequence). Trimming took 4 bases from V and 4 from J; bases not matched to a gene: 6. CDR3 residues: CSAKGGAGTGELFF. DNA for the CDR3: TGCAGTGCTAAAGGGGGCGCGGGCACCGGGGAGCTGTTTTTT.

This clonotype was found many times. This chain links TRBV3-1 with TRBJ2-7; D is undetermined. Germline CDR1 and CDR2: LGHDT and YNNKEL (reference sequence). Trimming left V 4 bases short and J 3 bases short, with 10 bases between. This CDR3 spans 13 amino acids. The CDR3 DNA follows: TGTGCCAGCAGCCTGGCCTGGGGCTACGAGCAGTACTTC. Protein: CASSLAWGYEQYF.

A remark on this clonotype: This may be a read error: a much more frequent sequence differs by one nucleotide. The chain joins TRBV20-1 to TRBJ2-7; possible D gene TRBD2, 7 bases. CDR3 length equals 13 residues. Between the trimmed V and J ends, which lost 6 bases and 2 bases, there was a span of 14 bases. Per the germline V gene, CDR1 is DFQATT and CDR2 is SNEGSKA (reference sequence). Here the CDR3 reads CSADGGATYEQYF. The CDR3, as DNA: TGCAGTGCCGATGGGGGGGCCACCTACGAGCAGTACTTC.

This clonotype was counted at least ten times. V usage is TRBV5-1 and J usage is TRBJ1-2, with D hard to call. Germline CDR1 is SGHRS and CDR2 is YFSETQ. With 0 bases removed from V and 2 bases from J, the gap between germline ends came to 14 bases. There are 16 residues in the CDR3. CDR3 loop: CASSLGLGQPNYGYTF. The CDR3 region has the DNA TGCGCCAGCAGCTTGGGGCTGGGCCAGCCGAACTATGGCTACACCTTC.

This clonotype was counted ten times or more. In DNA form, the CDR3 reads TGCAGTGCTAGACCCGACAGCAGCTCTGGAAACACCATATATTTT. It codes for CSARPDSSSGNTIYF. The chain has TRBV20-1 and TRBJ1-3; tentatively, D is TRBD1 (5 bases). CDR1 DFQATT and CDR2 SNEGSKA come from the germline V gene (reference sequence). Trimming took 2 bases from V and 0 from J, leaving 11 bases between them. The CDR3 has 15 residues.

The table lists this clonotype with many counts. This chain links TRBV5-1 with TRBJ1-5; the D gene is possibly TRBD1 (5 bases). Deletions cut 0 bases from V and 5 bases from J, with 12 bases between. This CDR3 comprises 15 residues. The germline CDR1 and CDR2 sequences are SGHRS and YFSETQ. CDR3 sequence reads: CASSLGPGTDQPQHF. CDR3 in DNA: TGCGCCAGCAGCTTGGGCCCGGGGACCGATCAGCCCCAGCATTTT.

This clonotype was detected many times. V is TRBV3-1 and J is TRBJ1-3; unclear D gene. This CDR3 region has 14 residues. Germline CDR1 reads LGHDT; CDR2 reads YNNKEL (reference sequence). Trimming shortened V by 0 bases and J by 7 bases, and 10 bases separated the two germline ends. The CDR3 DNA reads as TGTGCCAGCAGCCAAGATCAGCTTTTGAACACCATATATTTT. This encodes CASSQDQLLNTIYF. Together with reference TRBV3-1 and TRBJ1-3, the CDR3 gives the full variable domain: DTAVSQTPKYLVTQMGNDKSIKCEQNLGHDTMYWYKQDSKKFLKIMFSYNNKELIINETVPNRFSPKSPDKAHLNLHINSLELGDSAVYFCASSQDQLLNTIYFGEGSWLTVV.

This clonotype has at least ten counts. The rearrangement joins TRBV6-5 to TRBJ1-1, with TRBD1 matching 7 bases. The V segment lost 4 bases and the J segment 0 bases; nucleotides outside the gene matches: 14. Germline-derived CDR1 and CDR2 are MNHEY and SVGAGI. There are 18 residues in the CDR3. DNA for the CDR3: TGTGCCAGCAGTTCCGGACAGGTTATTGGAAACATGAACACTGAAGCTTTCTTT. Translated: CASSSGQVIGNMNTEAFF.

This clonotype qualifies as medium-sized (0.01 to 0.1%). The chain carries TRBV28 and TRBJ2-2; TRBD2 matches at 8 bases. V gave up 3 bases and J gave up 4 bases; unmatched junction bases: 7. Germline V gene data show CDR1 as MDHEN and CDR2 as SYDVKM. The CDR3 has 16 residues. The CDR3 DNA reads TGTGCCAGCAGTTTCGGGAGGGGTTTATCCACCGGGGAGCTGTTTTTT. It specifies CASSFGRGLSTGELFF.

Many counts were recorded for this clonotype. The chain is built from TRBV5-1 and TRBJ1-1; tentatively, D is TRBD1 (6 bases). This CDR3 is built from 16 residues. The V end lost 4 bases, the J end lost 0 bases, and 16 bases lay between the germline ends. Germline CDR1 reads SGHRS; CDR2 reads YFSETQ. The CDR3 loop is CASSPEGVWLNTEAFF. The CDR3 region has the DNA TGCGCCAGCAGCCCGGAGGGGGTCTGGCTGAACACTGAAGCTTTCTTT.

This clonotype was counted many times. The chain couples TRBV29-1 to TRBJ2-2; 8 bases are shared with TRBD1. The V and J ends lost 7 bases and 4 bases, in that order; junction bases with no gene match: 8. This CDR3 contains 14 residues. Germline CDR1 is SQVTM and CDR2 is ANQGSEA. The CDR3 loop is CSGKDRAPTGELFF. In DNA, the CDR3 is TGCAGCGGGAAGGACAGGGCCCCCACCGGGGAGCTGTTTTTT.

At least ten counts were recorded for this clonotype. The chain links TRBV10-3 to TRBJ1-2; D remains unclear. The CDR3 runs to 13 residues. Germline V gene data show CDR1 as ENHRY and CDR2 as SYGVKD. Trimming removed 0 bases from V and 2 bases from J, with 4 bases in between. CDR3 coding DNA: TGTGCCATCAGTGAGTCCGTGAACTATGGCTACACCTTC. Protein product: CAISESVNYGYTF.

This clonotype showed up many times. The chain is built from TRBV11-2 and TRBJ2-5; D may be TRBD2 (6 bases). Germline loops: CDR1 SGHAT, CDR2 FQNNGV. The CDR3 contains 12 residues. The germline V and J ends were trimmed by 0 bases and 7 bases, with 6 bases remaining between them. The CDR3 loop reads CASSLDSGTQYF. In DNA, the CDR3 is TGTGCCAGCAGCTTAGATAGCGGGACCCAGTACTTC.

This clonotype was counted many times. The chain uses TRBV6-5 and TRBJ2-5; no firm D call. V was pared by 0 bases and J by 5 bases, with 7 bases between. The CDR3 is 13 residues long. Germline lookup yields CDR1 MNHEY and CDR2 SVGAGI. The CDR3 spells CASSYSGWETQYF. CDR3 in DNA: TGTGCCAGCAGTTACTCAGGGTGGGAGACCCAGTACTTC.

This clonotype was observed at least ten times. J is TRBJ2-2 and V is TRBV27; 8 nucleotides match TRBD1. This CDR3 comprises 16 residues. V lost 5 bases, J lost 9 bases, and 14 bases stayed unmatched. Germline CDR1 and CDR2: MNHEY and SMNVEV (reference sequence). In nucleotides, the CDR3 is TGTGCCAGCAGTCCCCTCGGACAGGGCCGACTGCGGGAGCTGTTTTTT. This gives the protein CASSPLGQGRLRELFF.

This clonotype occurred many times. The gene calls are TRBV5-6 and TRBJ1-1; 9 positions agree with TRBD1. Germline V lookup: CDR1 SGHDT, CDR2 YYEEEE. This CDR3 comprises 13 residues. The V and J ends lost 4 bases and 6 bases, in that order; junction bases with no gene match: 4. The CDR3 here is CASSRGTGPEAFF. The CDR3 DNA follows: TGTGCCAGCAGCCGCGGGACAGGGCCTGAAGCTTTCTTT. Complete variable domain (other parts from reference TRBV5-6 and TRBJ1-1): DAGVTQSPTHLIKTRGQQVTLRCSPKSGHDTVSWYQQALGQGPQFIFQYYEEEERQRGNFPDRFSGHQFPNYSSELNVNALLLGDSALYLCASSRGTGPEAFFGQGTRLTVV.

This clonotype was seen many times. The chain's CDR3 is CASIRGRDGTYEQYF. The CDR3, as DNA: TGTGCCAGCATTAGAGGCAGGGACGGGACCTACGAGCAGTACTTC. This sequence joins TRBV6-5 and TRBJ2-7; D may match TRBD1 or TRBD2 (5 bases each). Germline CDR1 MNHEY, CDR2 SVGAGI. CDR3 length: 15 amino acids. The germline V and J ends were trimmed by 7 bases and 2 bases, with 18 bases remaining between them.

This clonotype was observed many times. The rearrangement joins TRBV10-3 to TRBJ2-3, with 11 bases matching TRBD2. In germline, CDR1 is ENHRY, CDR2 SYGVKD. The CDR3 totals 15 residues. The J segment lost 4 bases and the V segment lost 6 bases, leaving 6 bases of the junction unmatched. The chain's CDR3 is CAIRTLAGASDTQYF. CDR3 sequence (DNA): TGTGCCATCAGGACACTAGCGGGGGCGTCAGATACGCAGTATTTT.

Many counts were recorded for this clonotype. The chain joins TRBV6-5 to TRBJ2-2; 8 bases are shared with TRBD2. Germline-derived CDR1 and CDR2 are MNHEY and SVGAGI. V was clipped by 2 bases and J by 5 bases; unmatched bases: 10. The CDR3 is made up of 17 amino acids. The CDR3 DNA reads TGTGCCAGCAGTTACATCGACGGGGGGGCCGGAACCGGGGAGCTGTTTTTT. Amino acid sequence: CASSYIDGGAGTGELFF.

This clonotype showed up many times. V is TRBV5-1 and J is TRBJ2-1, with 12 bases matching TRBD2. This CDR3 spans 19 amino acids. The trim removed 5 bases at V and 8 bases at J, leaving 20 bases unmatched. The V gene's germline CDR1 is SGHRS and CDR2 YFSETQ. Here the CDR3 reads CASSLQISPTSGGQDEQFF. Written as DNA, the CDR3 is TGCGCCAGCAGTCTTCAGATTAGCCCGACTAGCGGGGGCCAGGATGAGCAGTTCTTC.

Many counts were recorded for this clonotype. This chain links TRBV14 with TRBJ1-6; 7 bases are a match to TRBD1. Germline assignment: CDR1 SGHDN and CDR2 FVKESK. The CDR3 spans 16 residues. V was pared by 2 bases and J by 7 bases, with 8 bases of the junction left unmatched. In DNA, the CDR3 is TGTGCCAGCAGCCAAATCTGGACAGGAATAAATTCACCCCTCCACTTT. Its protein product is CASSQIWTGINSPLHF.

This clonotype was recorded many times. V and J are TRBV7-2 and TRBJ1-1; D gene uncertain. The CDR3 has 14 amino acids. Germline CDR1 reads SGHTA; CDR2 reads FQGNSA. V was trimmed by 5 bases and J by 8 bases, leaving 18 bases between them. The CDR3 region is CASSPPNRNTEAFF. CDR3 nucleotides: TGTGCCAGCAGCCCCCCTAATCGGAATACCGAAGCTTTCTTT.

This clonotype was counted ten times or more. CDR3 DNA: TGCGCCAGCAGCCCCGGGACAGGGGCGCAAGAGACCCAGTACTTC. Amino acids: CASSPGTGAQETQYF. The V and J genes are TRBV5-1 and TRBJ2-5; 10 bases fit TRBD1. Per germline, CDR1 SGHRS and CDR2 YFSETQ. The CDR3 is 15 residues long. With V trimmed by 4 bases and J by 2 bases, 5 bases remained unmatched.